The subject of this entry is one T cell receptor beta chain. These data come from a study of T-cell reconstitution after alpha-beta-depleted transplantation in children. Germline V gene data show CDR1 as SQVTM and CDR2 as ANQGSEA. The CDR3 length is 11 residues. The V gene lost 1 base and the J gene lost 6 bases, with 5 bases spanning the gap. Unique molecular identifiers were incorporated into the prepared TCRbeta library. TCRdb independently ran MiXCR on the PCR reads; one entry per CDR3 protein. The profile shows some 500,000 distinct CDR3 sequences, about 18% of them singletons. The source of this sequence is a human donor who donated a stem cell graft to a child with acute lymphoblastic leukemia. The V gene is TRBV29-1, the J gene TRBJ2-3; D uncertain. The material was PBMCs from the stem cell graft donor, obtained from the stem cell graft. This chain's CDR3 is CSVEVSDTQYF. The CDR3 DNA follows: TGCAGCGTTGAAGTGTCCGATACGCAGTATTTT.